Listed below are T cell receptor beta chains from one sample, sequenced in a study of blood T cell repertoires in COVID-19. The assay was immunoSEQ multiplex PCR, and TCRdb's table has in-frame clones only and misses some. The sample lists around 160,000 clones; more than 70% were seen once. Sequencing input: PBMCs or T cells enriched from blood (not recorded which). These receptors were taken from a man aged 40-55 years who had recovered from COVID-19. CDR3s include the opening cysteine and the closing phenylalanine or tryptophan. Fields, in order: D gene, clone size, CDR3 length, J gene, V gene, CDR3 protein, CDR3 DNA. D genes are given only for firm matches. Expanded clones are given a class, and other clones once, few, many or no size at all.

>.|.|14|TRBJ2-5|TRBV7-8
CASSLVKEGETQYF
TGTGCCAGCAGCTTAGTCAAGGAGGGAGAGACCCAGTACTTC
>.|.|16|TRBJ2-1|TRBV4-1
CASSQLTSNSYNEQFF
TGCGCCAGCAGCCAACTGACATCCAACTCCTACAATGAGCAGTTCTTC
>.|.|11|TRBJ2-3|TRBV5-4
CASSGQGTQYF
TGTGCCAGCAGCGGGCAAGGTACGCAGTATTTT
>.|once|13|TRBJ1-2|TRBV9
CASSLTSGDGYTF
TGTGCCAGCAGCTTAACGTCGGGGGATGGCTACACCTTC
>TRBD1|.|15|TRBJ2-1|TRBV7-9
CASSQQGATYNEQFF
TGTGCCAGCAGCCAACAGGGGGCTACCTACAATGAGCAGTTCTTC
>.|.|14|TRBJ2-2|TRBV7-9
CASSPNFNRGELFF
TGTGCCAGCAGCCCCAACTTTAACAGGGGGGAGCTGTTTTTT
>.|once|13|TRBJ1-2|TRBV7-2
CASSSYGFYGYTF
TGTGCCAGCAGCTCCTACGGGTTCTATGGCTACACCTTC
>TRBD1|.|14|TRBJ2-5|TRBV2
CAILSRDRQETQYF
TGTGCCATCCTGTCCCGGGACAGGCAAGAGACCCAGTACTTC
>TRBD1|.|18|TRBJ1-2|TRBV4-2
CASSQESSRTGGNYGYTF
TGTGCCAGCAGCCAAGAATCTTCAAGGACAGGGGGCAACTATGGCTACACCTTC
>TRBD2|.|15|TRBJ2-3|TRBV6-5
CASRRHSGGADTQYF
TGTGCCAGCAGGAGGCATAGCGGGGGGGCAGATACGCAGTATTTT